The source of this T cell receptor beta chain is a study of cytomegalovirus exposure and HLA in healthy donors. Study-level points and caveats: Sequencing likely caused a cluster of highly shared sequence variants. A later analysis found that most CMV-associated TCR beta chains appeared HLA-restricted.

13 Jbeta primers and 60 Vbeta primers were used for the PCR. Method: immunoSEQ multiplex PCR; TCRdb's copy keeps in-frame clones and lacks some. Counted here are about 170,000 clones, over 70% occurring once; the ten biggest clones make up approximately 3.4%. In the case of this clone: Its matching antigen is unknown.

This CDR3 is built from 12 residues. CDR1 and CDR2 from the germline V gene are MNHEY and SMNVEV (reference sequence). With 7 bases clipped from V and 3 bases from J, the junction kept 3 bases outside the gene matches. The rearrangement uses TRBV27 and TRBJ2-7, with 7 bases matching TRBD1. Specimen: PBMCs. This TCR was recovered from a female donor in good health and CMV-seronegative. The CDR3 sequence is CASTGTDYEQYF. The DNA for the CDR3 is TGTGCCAGCACCGGGACAGACTACGAGCAGTACTTC.